Listed below are T cell receptor beta chains from one sample, sequenced in a study of blood T cells in healthy people across ages. TCRdb used MiXCR to reprocess the 5' RACE reads, holding one entry per CDR3 protein. The table has hundreds of thousands of distinct CDR3 sequences, 45% to 50% seen once; the top ten hold under 35%. Material for sequencing was blood. Receptors originate from a woman aged 55-75 years in good health. Each CDR3 is given with its conserved first and last residue. D genes are given only for firm matches. Size tells how often a clone was seen (once, few, many) or the class of an expanded clone, and some rows leave it out.

J gene,V gene,clone size,D gene,CDR3 protein,CDR3 DNA
TRBJ1-1,TRBV3-1,-,-,CASSHGGSNTEAFF,TGTGCCAGCAGCCACGGGGGGTCGAACACTGAAGCTTTCTTT
TRBJ2-5,TRBV7-2,many,TRBD1,CASSLNRGEQETQYF,TGTGCCAGCAGCTTAAACAGGGGAGAGCAAGAGACCCAGTACTTC
TRBJ2-7,TRBV4-3,-,-,CASSLTLGPYEQYF,TGCGCCAGCAGCCTGACCCTTGGGCCCTACGAGCAGTACTTC
TRBJ2-3,TRBV20-1,-,TRBD2,CSALSGRAGDTQYF,TGCAGTGCCCTGAGCGGGAGGGCCGGTGATACGCAGTATTTT
TRBJ2-3,TRBV4-2,-,TRBD2,CASSQDGWGSGVTSTDTQYF,TGTGCCAGCAGCCAAGATGGATGGGGTAGCGGGGTGACTAGCACAGATACGCAGTATTTT
TRBJ2-7,TRBV20-1,many,TRBD2,CSAMSGELTYEQYF,TGCAGTGCAATGAGCGGGGAGCTCACTTACGAGCAGTACTTC
TRBJ1-2,TRBV12-3/TRBV12-4,few,TRBD1,CASTRQGSQGYTF,TGTGCCAGCACTCGACAGGGAAGTCAGGGCTACACCTTC
TRBJ2-3,TRBV20-1,-,TRBD2,CSARTSGNTQYF,TGCAGTGCTAGAACTAGCGGTAATACGCAGTATTTT
TRBJ2-7,TRBV5-1,-,-,CASGLQGSSCEQYF,TGCGCCAGCGGCCTACAGGGAAGCTCCTGCGAGCAGTACTTC
TRBJ1-2,TRBV7-8,-,-,CASSPGTRLAGYTF,TGTGCCAGCAGCCCCGGGACGAGGCTTGCTGGCTACACCTTC
TRBJ2-7,TRBV5-1,-,TRBD2,CASSYVAGAYEQYF,TGCGCCAGCAGCTACGTAGCGGGGGCCTACGAGCAGTACTTC
TRBJ1-5,TRBV21-1,-,-,CASSNGGNCSQPQHF,TGTGCCAGCAGCAATGGGGGGAATTGCAGTCAGCCCCAGCATTTT
TRBJ2-1,TRBV20-1,few,TRBD2,CSAPDWRTSGYNEQFF,TGCAGTGCTCCGGACTGGAGGACTAGCGGCTACAATGAGCAGTTCTTC
TRBJ2-7,TRBV7-2,few,-,CASSHSWTASYEQYF,TGTGCCAGCAGCCACAGTTGGACGGCTTCCTACGAGCAGTACTTC
TRBJ2-1,TRBV6-2/TRBV6-3,-,TRBD2,CASSSLTSGRWGNEQFF,TGTGCCAGCAGTTCCTTGACTAGCGGGAGGTGGGGGAATGAGCAGTTCTTC
TRBJ2-7,TRBV20-1,-,TRBD1,CSAKNRDSVYNEQYF,TGCAGTGCTAAGAACCGGGACAGCGTCTACAATGAGCAGTACTTC
TRBJ2-7,TRBV27,-,-,CASSLHLGYEQYF,TGTGCCAGCAGTTTGCACCTGGGCTACGAGCAGTACTTC
TRBJ2-7,TRBV5-1,-,-,CASSLYAVSSYEQYF,TGCGCCAGCAGCTTGTACGCCGTCAGCTCCTACGAGCAGTACTTC
TRBJ2-5,TRBV28,-,-,CASDSRPRDQETQYF,TGTGCCAGCGATAGTCGTCCCAGGGACCAAGAGACCCAGTACTTC
TRBJ2-1,TRBV20-1,-,-,CSAREASPRAYNEQFF,TGCAGTGCTAGAGAAGCGAGCCCCAGGGCCTACAATGAGCAGTTCTTC
TRBJ1-5,TRBV29-1,-,-,CSVGQTEGQPQHF,TGCAGCGTAGGACAGACCGAGGGTCAGCCCCAGCATTTT
TRBJ2-3,TRBV10-3,-,TRBD1,CAISDPGTGGADTQYF,TGTGCCATCAGTGACCCCGGGACAGGGGGCGCAGATACGCAGTATTTT
TRBJ2-3,TRBV6-1,few,TRBD1,CASSPTGAGDTQYF,TGTGCCAGCAGCCCCACAGGGGCCGGAGATACGCAGTATTTT
TRBJ2-7,TRBV7-2,few,TRBD2,CASSLGPVTSGRETYEQYF,TGTGCCAGCAGCTTAGGCCCCGTGACTAGCGGGAGGGAAACCTACGAGCAGTACTTC
TRBJ1-2,TRBV28,-,-,CAIGTNYGYTF,TGTGCCATCGGGACTAACTATGGCTACACCTTC
TRBJ2-7,TRBV6-2/TRBV6-3,-,-,CASSSTWRSDEQYF,TGTGCCAGCAGTTCCACTTGGAGAAGCGACGAGCAGTACTTC
TRBJ2-7,TRBV10-3,-,TRBD2,CAISESGGGGSSEQYF,TGTGCCATCAGTGAGTCTGGGGGGGGAGGTAGCAGCGAGCAGTACTTC
TRBJ2-2,TRBV30,-,TRBD1,CAWSKDRITAGELFF,TGTGCCTGGAGTAAGGACAGGATCACCGCCGGGGAGCTGTTTTTT
TRBJ1-6,TRBV7-2,-,-,CASRELNSPLHF,TGTGCCAGCAGAGAGCTCAATTCACCCCTCCACTTT
TRBJ2-7,TRBV20-1,few,TRBD1,CSARNPGTAYEQYF,TGCAGTGCTAGAAATCCTGGGACAGCCTACGAGCAGTACTTC
TRBJ2-7,TRBV5-1,-,-,CASRLRTQYEQYF,TGCGCCAGCAGGCTCCGGACCCAGTACGAGCAGTACTTC
TRBJ2-5,TRBV2,-,TRBD2,CASVNEREPETQYF,TGTGCCAGCGTTAACGAGCGGGAGCCAGAGACCCAGTACTTC
TRBJ2-1,TRBV5-1,-,TRBD1,CASSRKTGEFYNEQFF,TGCGCCAGCAGCCGGAAGACAGGGGAGTTTTACAATGAGCAGTTCTTC
TRBJ1-5,TRBV27,-,-,CASSPSGRSKDSNQPQHF,TGTGCCAGCAGTCCCTCAGGCCGCAGTAAAGATAGCAATCAGCCCCAGCATTTT
TRBJ2-7,TRBV7-2,-,TRBD2,CASSPPGTSGRKYEQYF,TGTGCCAGCAGCCCGCCCGGGACTAGCGGGAGGAAATACGAGCAGTACTTC
TRBJ2-5,TRBV4-3,many,TRBD2,CASSRGLGETQYF,TGCGCCAGCAGCCGCGGACTAGGAGAGACCCAGTACTTC
TRBJ2-7,TRBV7-9,-,-,CASSLSSSDDEQYF,TGTGCCAGCAGCTTAAGTTCTAGCGACGACGAGCAGTACTTC
TRBJ1-4,TRBV4-2,-,-,CASSQEAVSEKLFF,TGTGCCAGCAGCCAAGAGGCAGTTTCGGAAAAACTGTTTTTT
TRBJ2-5,TRBV5-1,-,TRBD1,CASSSGQGSQETQYF,TGCGCCAGCAGCTCCGGACAGGGTTCCCAAGAGACCCAGTACTTC
TRBJ2-2,TRBV20-1,-,TRBD1,CSARSGQGYGELFF,TGCAGTGCTAGATCGGGACAGGGTTATGGGGAGCTGTTTTTT
TRBJ2-5,TRBV20-1,few,TRBD2,CSARDETSYETQYF,TGCAGTGCTAGAGATGAGACTAGCTATGAGACCCAGTACTTC
TRBJ2-7,TRBV2,-,-,CASSGSQGGLYEQYF,TGTGCCAGCAGTGGATCCCAGGGGGGACTCTACGAGCAGTACTTC